Presented here are 5 T cell receptor beta chains from one specimen sequenced in a study of response to subunit inactivated influenza vaccine. Each CDR3 protein gets one entry after TCRdb re-called the RT-PCR reads with MiXCR. The sample yields a few hundred thousand distinct CDR3 sequences, around a fifth seen once. The sample was PBMCs from blood, taken roughly 20 months after vaccination. The receptors come from a man between 50 and 69 years old who received an inactivated influenza vaccine.

There are a few counts of this clonotype. The chain employs TRBV19 and TRBJ2-1; maybe TRBD2 (6 bases). The CDR3 is 14 residues long. Germline CDR1 and CDR2: LNHDA and SQIVND (reference sequence). V lost 7 bases and J lost 5, with 15 bases in between. The CDR3, as DNA: TGTGCCAGTAAACCGCTAGCGACAAACAATGAGCAGTTCTTC. Translated, it gives CASKPLATNNEQFF. Variable domain in full (rest from reference TRBV19 and TRBJ2-1): DGGITQSPKYLFRKEGQNVTLSCEQNLNHDAMYWYRQDPGQGLRLIYYSQIVNDFQKGDIAEGYSVSREKKESFPLTVTSAQKNPTAFYLCASKPLATNNEQFFGPGTRLTVL.

V gene TRBV20-1 combines with J gene TRBJ2-4; tentative D call: TRBD1 (6 bases). Germline V lookup: CDR1 DFQATT, CDR2 SNEGSKA (reference sequence). Between the trimmed V and J ends, which lost 3 bases and 5 bases, there was a span of 14 bases. The CDR3 loop spans 14 amino acids. CDR3 sequence reads: CSASLQGSQNIQYF. CDR3 sequence (DNA): TGCAGTGCTAGCTTGCAGGGGTCCCAAAACATTCAGTACTTC.

The CDR3, as DNA: TGTGCCATCACGGGGGGGCGCGGTGAGACCCAGTACTTC. Its protein product is CAITGGRGETQYF. The chain has TRBV10-3 and TRBJ2-5, with TRBD2 identical over 8 bases. After removal of 7 bases from V and 5 bases from J, the junction contained 6 bases not matched to a gene. This CDR3 contains 13 residues. The germline V gene encodes CDR1 ENHRY and CDR2 SYGVKD.

The table lists this clonotype with a few counts. The V call is TRBV3-1, the J call TRBJ2-1, with D uncertain. Trimming cost V 4 bases and J 2 bases, with 12 bases left between them. Germline assignment: CDR1 LGHDT and CDR2 YNNKEL (reference sequence). The CDR3 totals 15 residues. DNA of the CDR3: TGTGCCAGCAGCCCCAGCGCCAATCCCTACAATGAGCAGTTCTTC. It translates to CASSPSANPYNEQFF.

This clonotype was observed a few times. The rearrangement links TRBV12-3 or TRBV12-4 to TRBJ1-2; no definite D call. Trimming cost V 6 bases and J 0 bases, with 8 bases left between them. The CDR3 is 13 residues long. CDR3 DNA sequence: TGTGCCAGCAGACGTACAGCTAACTATGGCTACACCTTC. Residues: CASRRTANYGYTF.